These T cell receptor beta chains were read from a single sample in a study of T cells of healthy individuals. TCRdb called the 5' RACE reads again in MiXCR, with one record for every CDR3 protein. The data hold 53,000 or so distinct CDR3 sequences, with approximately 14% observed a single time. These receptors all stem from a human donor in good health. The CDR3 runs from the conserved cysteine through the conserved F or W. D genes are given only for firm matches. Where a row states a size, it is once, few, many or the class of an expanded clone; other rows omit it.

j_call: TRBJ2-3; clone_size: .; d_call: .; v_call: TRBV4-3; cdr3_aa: CASSQDWEPDTQYF; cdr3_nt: TGCGCCAGCAGCCAAGATTGGGAGCCAGATACGCAGTATTTT
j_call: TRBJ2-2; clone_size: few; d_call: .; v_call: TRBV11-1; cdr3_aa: CASSLGSGQGGTGELFF; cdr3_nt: TGTGCCAGCAGCTTAGGATCTGGCCAGGGGGGGACCGGGGAGCTGTTTTTT
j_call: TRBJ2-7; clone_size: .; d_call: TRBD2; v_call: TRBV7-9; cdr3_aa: CASSLGGLAYEQYF; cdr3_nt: TGTGCCAGCAGCTTAGGGGGACTAGCCTACGAGCAGTACTTC
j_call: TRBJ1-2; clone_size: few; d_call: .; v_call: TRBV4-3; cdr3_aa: CASSQGTTGERYTF; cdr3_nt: TGCGCCAGCAGCCAAGGAACAACCGGGGAACGCTACACCTTC
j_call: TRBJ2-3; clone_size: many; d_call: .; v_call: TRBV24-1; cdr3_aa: CATRGGDRGGDTQYF; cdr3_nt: TGTGCCACCCGCGGGGGAGACAGGGGCGGAGATACGCAGTATTTT
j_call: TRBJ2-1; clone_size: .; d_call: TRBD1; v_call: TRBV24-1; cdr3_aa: CATSDLGGQGRYNEQFF; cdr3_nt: TGTGCCACCAGTGATTTGGGGGGACAGGGGCGCTACAATGAGCAGTTCTTC
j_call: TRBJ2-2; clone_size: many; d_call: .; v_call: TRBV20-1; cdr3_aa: CSARNGPGELFF; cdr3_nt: TGCAGTGCTAGAAACGGTCCCGGGGAGCTGTTTTTT
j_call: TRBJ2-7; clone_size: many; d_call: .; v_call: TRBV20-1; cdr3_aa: CSARPGSAISGEQYF; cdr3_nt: TGCAGTGCTAGACCCGGGAGCGCCATCTCTGGCGAGCAGTACTTC
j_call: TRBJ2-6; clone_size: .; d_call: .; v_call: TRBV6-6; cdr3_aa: CASSYRVAPGANVLTF; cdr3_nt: TGTGCCAGCAGTTACAGAGTGGCGCCTGGGGCCAACGTCCTGACTTTC
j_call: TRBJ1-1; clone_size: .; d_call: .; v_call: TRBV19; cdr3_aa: CASRRGRENTEAFF; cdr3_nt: TGTGCCAGTAGACGTGGACGTGAGAACACTGAAGCTTTCTTT
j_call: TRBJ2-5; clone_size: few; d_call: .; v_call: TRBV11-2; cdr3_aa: CASSFEGLLRETQYF; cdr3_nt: TGTGCCAGCAGCTTTGAGGGACTGTTGAGGGAGACCCAGTACTTC
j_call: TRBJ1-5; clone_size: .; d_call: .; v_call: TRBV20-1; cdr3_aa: CSARPGDWFRSNQPQHF; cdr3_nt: TGCAGTGCTAGACCGGGGGATTGGTTCAGAAGCAATCAGCCCCAGCATTTT
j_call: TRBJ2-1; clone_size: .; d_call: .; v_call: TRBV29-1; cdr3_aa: CSVGSGEGARFF; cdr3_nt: TGCAGCGTTGGTTCGGGGGAGGGGGCTCGGTTCTTC
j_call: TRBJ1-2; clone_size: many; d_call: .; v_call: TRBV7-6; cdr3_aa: CASSPSARYYGYTF; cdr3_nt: TGTGCCAGCAGCCCCTCCGCGCGTTATTACGGCTACACCTTC
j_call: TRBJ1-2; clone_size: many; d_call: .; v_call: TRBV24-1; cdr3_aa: CATSDQGYDGYTF; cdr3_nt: TGTGCCACCAGTGATCAGGGTTATGATGGCTACACCTTC
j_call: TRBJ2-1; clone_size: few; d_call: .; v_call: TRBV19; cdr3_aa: CASSTRLDNEQFF; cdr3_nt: TGTGCCAGTAGTACCCGACTGGACAATGAGCAGTTCTTC
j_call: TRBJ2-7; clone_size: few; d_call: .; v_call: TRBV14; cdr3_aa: CASSQTPISGQYF; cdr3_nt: TGTGCCAGCAGCCAAACCCCCATTAGCGGGCAGTACTTC
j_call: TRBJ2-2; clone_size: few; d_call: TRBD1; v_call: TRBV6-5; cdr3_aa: CASSYSRTGTGELFF; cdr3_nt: TGTGCCAGCAGTTATTCCCGGACAGGGACCGGGGAGCTGTTTTTT
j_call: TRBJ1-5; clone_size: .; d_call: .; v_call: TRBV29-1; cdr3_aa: CSVTTGLRDQPQHF; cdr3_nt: TGCAGCGTTACGACGGGACTAAGGGATCAGCCCCAGCATTTT
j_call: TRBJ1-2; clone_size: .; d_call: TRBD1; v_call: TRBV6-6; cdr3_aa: CASSDNRGSPNYGYTF; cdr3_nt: TGTGCCAGCAGTGACAACAGGGGGTCGCCCAACTATGGCTACACCTTC
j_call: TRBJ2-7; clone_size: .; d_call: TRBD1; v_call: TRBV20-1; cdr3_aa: CSARVSVTGKSEYF; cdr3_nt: TGCAGTGCTAGAGTGTCCGTGACAGGGAAATCAGAGTACTTC
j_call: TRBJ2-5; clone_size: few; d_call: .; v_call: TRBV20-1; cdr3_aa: CSARDLGGLETQYF; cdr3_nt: TGCAGTGCTAGAGATCTAGGGGGTTTGGAGACCCAGTACTTC
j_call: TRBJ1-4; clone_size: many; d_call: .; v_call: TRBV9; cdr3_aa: CASSEGPATNEKLFF; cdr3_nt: TGTGCCAGCTCCGAGGGTCCCGCAACTAATGAAAAACTGTTTTTT
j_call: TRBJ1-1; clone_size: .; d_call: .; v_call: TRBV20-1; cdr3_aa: CSARERGWGTEAFF; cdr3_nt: TGCAGTGCTAGAGAGAGAGGGTGGGGCACTGAAGCTTTCTTT
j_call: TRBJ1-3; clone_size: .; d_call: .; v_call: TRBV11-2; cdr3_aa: CASSLRGIGDVGTIYF; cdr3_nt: TGTGCCAGCAGCCTCAGGGGTATTGGTGATGTGGGGACCATATATTTT
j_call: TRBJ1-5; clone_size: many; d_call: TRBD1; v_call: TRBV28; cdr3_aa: CASSVTGRNNQPQHF; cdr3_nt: TGTGCCAGCAGCGTGACAGGGAGAAACAATCAGCCCCAGCATTTT
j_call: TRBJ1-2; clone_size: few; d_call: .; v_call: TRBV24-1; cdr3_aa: CATSSTGRAAGYTF; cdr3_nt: TGTGCCACCAGTTCCACAGGGAGGGCTGCTGGCTACACCTTC
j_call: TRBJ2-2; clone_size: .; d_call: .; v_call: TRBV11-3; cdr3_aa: CASSFGSNTGELFF; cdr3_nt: TGTGCCAGCAGCTTCGGGAGTAACACCGGGGAGCTGTTTTTT
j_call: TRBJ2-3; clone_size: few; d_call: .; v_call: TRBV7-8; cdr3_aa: CASSLVQADTQYF; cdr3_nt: TGTGCCAGCAGCTTAGTCCAAGCAGATACGCAGTATTTT
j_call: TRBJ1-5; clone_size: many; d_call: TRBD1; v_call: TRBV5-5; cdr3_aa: CASSSPGQNQPQHF; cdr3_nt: TGTGCCAGCAGCTCTCCGGGACAGAATCAGCCCCAGCATTTT
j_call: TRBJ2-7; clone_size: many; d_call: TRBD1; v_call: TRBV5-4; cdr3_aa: CASSLGQGVYEQYF; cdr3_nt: TGTGCCAGCAGCTTGGGACAGGGAGTCTACGAGCAGTACTTC
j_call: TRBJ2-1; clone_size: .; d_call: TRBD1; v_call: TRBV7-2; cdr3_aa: CASSPGQGTHNEQFF; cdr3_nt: TGTGCCAGCAGCCCAGGACAGGGAACCCACAATGAGCAGTTCTTC
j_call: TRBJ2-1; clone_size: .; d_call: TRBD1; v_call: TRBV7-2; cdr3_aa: CASSLEGQGTGEQFF; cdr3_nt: TGTGCCAGCAGCTTAGAAGGACAGGGGACTGGTGAGCAGTTCTTC
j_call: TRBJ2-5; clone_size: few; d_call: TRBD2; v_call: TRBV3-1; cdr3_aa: CASSPRGAGRQETQYF; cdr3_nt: TGTGCCAGCAGCCCACGGGGAGCGGGGAGGCAAGAGACCCAGTACTTC
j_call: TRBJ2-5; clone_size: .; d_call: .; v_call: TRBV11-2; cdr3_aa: CASSLGQGGLETQYF; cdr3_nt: TGTGCCAGCAGCTTAGGGCAAGGAGGTTTGGAGACCCAGTACTTC
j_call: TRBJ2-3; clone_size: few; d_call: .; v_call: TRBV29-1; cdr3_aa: CSAEGINSDTQYF; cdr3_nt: TGCAGCGCCGAGGGGATAAATTCAGATACGCAGTATTTT
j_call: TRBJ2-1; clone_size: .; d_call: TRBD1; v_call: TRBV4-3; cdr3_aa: CASSQRDRAHNEQFF; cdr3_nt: TGCGCCAGCAGCCAACGGGACAGGGCCCACAATGAGCAGTTCTTC